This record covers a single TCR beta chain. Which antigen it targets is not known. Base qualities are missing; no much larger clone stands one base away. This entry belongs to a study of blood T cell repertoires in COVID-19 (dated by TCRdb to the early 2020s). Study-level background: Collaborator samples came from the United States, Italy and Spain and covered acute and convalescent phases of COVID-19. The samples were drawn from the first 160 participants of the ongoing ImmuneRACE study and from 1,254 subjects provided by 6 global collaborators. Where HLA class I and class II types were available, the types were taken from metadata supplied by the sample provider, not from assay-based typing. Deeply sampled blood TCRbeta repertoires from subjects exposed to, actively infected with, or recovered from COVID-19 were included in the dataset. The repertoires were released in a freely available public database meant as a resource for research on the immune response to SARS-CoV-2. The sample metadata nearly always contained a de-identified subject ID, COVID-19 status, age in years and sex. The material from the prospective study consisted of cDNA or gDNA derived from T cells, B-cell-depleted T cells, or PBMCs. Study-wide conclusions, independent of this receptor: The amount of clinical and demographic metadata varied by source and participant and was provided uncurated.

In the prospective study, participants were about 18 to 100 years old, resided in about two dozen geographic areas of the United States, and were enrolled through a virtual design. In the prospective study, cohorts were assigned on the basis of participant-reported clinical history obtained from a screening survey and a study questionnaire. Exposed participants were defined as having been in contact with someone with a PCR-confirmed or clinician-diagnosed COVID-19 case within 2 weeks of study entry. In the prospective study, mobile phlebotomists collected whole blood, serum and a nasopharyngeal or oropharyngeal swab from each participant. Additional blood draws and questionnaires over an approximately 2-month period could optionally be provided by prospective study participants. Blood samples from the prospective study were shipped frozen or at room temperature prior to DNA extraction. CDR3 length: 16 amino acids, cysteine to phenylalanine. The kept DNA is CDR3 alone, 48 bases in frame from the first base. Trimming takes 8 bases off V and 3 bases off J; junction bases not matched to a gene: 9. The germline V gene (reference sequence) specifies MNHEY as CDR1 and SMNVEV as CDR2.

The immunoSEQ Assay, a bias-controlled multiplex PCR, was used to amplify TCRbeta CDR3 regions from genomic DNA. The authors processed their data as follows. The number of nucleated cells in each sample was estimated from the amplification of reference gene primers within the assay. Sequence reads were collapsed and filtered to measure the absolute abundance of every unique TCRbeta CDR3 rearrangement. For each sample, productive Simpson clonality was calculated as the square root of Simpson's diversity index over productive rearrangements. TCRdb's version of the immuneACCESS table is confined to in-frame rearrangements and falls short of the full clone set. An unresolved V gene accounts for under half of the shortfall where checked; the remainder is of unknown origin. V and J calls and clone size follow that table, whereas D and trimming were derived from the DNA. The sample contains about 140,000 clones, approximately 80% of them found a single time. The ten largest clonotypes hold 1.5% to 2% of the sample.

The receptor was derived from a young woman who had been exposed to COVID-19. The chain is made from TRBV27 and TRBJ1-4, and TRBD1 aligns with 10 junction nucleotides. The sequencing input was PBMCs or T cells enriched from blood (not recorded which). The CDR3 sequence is CASRLGQGRANEKLFF. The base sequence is TGTGCCAGCCGCCTGGGACAGGGGCGCGCTAATGAAAAACTGTTTTTT.